This record looks at one TCR beta chain sequence and its context. Its specific antigen is unknown. Base qualities were left out, and no much larger clone turns up one base away. Other DNA sequences in this sample translate to the same CDR3. The library was obtained by the immunoSEQ multiplex PCR assay. For the multiplex PCR, a mixture combining 60 forward primers for TCR Vbeta segments and 13 reverse primers for TCR Jbeta segments was used. A multiplex PCR assay on genomic DNA amplified the CDR3 region of rearranged TCR beta genes. On the Illumina HiSeq System, the amplified TCR beta libraries were sequenced as 87-base-pair reads. As for the original processing: A later analysis counted some 80 million unique TCR beta chains across the 500 to 850 repertoires, and approximately 11 million of these chains were shared by at least two donors. A nearest-neighbor algorithm error-corrected the raw reads and collapsed the reads into unique sequences, merging closely related sequences to remove PCR and sequencing errors. Alignment of CDR3 sequences to IMGT reference sequences was used to assign V, D and J gene segments. For a sequence to be retained, at least a six-nucleotide match to both a V gene segment and a J gene segment was required. Rearrangements were classified as productive when the CDR3 lacked stop codons and remained in frame with V and J, and all other rearrangements were classified as non-productive. Following IMGT convention, CDR3 was defined as the stretch from the second conserved V-encoded cysteine to the conserved J-encoded phenylalanine. The earlier analysis of a few hundred of the donors excluded sequences that lacked an unambiguous match to a single V gene segment. An earlier analysis of about 590 of the donors classified V segments as functional when productive rearrangements were above 56.7% and as segregating when the standard deviation between donors was above 5%. To diagnose cytomegalovirus status from the catalog of TCR beta chain sequences, a statistical classification framework was built. A later analysis assigned V and J genes by comparing TCR nucleotide sequences with IMGT/GENE-DB human TR gene sequences. In a later analysis, CDR3 sequences and most-parsimonious VDJ recombination scenarios were assigned using the TCRdist pipeline. In a later analysis, each TCR beta chain was defined by its CDR3 amino acid sequence together with its V-gene family, and reads without a unique V-gene family were excluded. In a later analysis, approximately 640 highly shared, low-generation-probability nucleotide sequences were removed to address suspected cross-contamination and a sequencing artifact. In a later analysis, a clonal expansion index was calculated for each public chain from normalized within-repertoire ranks of inferred template counts. In a later analysis, generation probabilities were computed with a VDJ recombination model fitted to out-of-frame rearrangements, and the resulting probabilities were checked against IGoR. A later analysis scored TCR-TCR, TCR-HLA and TCR-CMV co-occurrence with hypergeometric tests, applying a repertoire-size bias correction to TCR pairs. False discovery rates were estimated in a later analysis by permuting HLA or CMV assignments 20 times. In a later analysis, co-occurring TCRs were grouped using DBSCAN, and TCRdist sequence similarity was added for clustering within HLA-allele-positive subsets. Repertoires with fewer than 30,000 or more than 120,000 public chains, plus five repertoires with anomalous nucleotide sharing, were excluded from co-occurrence clustering. Sourced from immuneACCESS, this table was stored by TCRdb with only in-frame sequences that have V and J called. A share of the clones is absent; for the studies checked, an unresolved V gene accounts for under half, and the remainder has no known explanation. Clone size and V and J calls were adopted from that table, with D and trimming inferred from the DNA. Present in this sample are about 130,000 clones, approximately 72% of which were seen just once. The ten largest clones add up to about 3.1% of the sample.

From V the trimming removes 3 bases and from J it removes 2 bases, while the gene matches leave 3 bases of the junction unaccounted for. The CDR3 spans 15 residues, from the cysteine through the phenylalanine. Only the CDR3 region is kept as DNA, spanning 45 bases read in frame from base 1. CDR1 is given as MDHEN and CDR2 as SYDVKM, both from the germline V gene. The record originates from a study of cytomegalovirus exposure and HLA in healthy donors (dated by TCRdb to 2017 to 2019). For context, the study as a whole: An earlier analysis of some 620 of the donors reported about 300 Gb of sequence data and 95 million to 140 million unique TCR beta sequences obtained from some 200 million T cells. About 280 gigabases of sequencing data and around 85 million unique TCR sequences made up an early release that covered approximately 620 HLA-typed donors. Of the 350 to 400 genotyped donors, 65% to 90% fell in the genetic ancestry cluster associated with self-reported Caucasian donors. The study aimed to test whether cataloging public T cell receptors could reveal signatures of past pathogen exposure. The study profiled the T cell repertoires of 666 subjects by immunosequencing and related them to cytomegalovirus serostatus. Along with the roughly 700-subject first cohort, a separate validation cohort of over 90 different subjects was used. To predict cytomegalovirus infection status, the study combined high-throughput TCR immunosequencing, statistical association of individual TCRs with disease status, and machine learning. A later analysis re-analyzed previously published TCR beta repertoires from about 600 donors and added high-resolution HLA genotyping to study TCR occurrence patterns. Rather than using new phenotypic data, the later analysis identified candidate immune exposures from TCR beta sequences and from how often those sequences occurred across donors. An earlier analysis of more than 450 of the donors used high-throughput TCR beta sequencing to judge whether each TCR beta V gene segment behaved as functional or pseudogenic. Donor age, sex, ethnicity and CMV serostatus were collected together with the repertoire data. Genome-wide SNP genotypes for about 65% of the 666 donors were used in a later genetic analysis, which treated that subset as a discovery cohort. Every repertoire in the discovery cohort had been generated on one and the same sequencing platform. Class I and class II HLA loci were covered by the typing at four-digit resolution. Typing coverage differed by locus: A, B, C, DRB1 and DQB1 were typed in roughly 620-630 donors, DQA1 in 522, DPA1 in roughly 590, and DPB1 in 450 to 480. Roughly 5 DR-DQ haplotypes were handled as single units for association and clustering, since linkage in the cohort was strong. Among about 370 genotyped donors of the cohort, an average of roughly 230,000 unique TCR beta nucleotide sequences was sequenced per donor, of which about 19% were non-productive. What the authors observed across the whole study: In the study, about 150 TCR beta chains were listed as associated with cytomegalovirus. Linkage disequilibrium might explain the correlated functional status among segregating V segments, but an unknown experimental factor could not be ruled out. This cohort had only TCR beta chains sequenced, and the lack of alpha or paired-chain data limited which features could be detected. Compared with equally common non-associated chains, HLA-associated TCR beta chains in a later analysis were more clonally expanded and had lower generation probabilities. A later analysis associated 16,951 TCR beta sequences with specific HLA alleles at a false discovery rate of 0.05. Most CMV-associated TCR beta chains appeared to be HLA-restricted in a later analysis, and the HLA associations seemed to be driven largely by CMV exposure. Most TCR sequences were seen in very few donors, while some public TCRs were found in many individuals. A further reported finding was that TCR beta sequences accurately predicted the HLA-A and HLA-B alleles for most subjects in the first cohort. The presence/absence analyses assumed that sequencing depth was roughly uniform across donors, and that assumption may not be true. The only immune exposure information available for the cohort was CMV serostatus. In a later genetic analysis, a missense DCLRE1C variant was associated with V-gene and J-gene trimming of TCR beta chains, and the association was replicated in an independent cohort. A few of the identified cytomegalovirus-associated TCR beta chains were confirmed in vitro to be specific for cytomegalovirus antigens. The classifier was reported to diagnose cytomegalovirus status with high specificity and sensitivity in both the original and validation cohorts. In a later analysis, TCR association rates were found to vary across HLA loci, with the most associated TCRs seen for DRB1 alleles and the fewest for HLA-C alleles. Because some donors lacked HLA typing at each locus, the association tests relied only on the typed subset. Because counts were too low, some 17 rarely observed V segments, including chromosome 9 orphons, were left out of the earlier analysis of 587 of the donors. It was suggested by the authors that the approach could potentially be generalized to other disease states and immunological phenotypes. When HLA alleles, especially DR and DQ, strongly co-occurred, attributing TCR associations to individual alleles was difficult. A cluster of highly shared sequence variants was judged likely to be a technical artifact of the sequencing pipeline. Because the 87-base-pair reads could not distinguish some IMGT-functional V segments, including TRBV6-2 and TRBV6-3, those segments were excluded. In a later genetic analysis, fewer N-insertions in productive TCRs were reported among donors in an Asian-associated ancestry cluster than the approximately 670-donor mean. In an earlier analysis of approximately 590 of the donors, most TCR beta V segments were observed in productive rearrangements about 87% or about 30% of the time, broadly matching IMGT annotations. In a later analysis, several top co-occurrence clusters were reported to appear linked to parvovirus B19, influenza, CMV and Epstein-Barr virus.

The cohort was made up of approximately 670 healthy bone marrow donors. Cohort members were all nominally healthy when sampled, although unrecorded immune exposures were likely present. CMV serostatus was recorded as positive for roughly 290 and negative for about 50% of the roughly 670 cohort members, whereas no CMV serostatus was recorded for the donor in question. Each donor provided a peripheral blood sample, and peripheral blood mononuclear cells were used for TCR beta sequencing. Genomic DNA was extracted from the blood cell samples with the Qiagen DNeasy Blood Extraction Kit. Sequenced input: PBMCs. The sequence was obtained from a human donor in good health. This chain joins TRBV28 to TRBJ2-5; TRBD1 fits 10 bases in the junction. CDR3 loop: CASSLGGQGQETQYF. In nucleotide form, the sequence is TGTGCCAGCAGTTTGGGGGGACAGGGGCAAGAGACCCAGTACTTC.